This T cell receptor (beta chain) was identified in a study of T cells after yellow fever vaccination. Each CDR3 protein gets one entry after TCRdb re-called the 5' RACE reads with MiXCR. The table lists about 360,000 distinct CDR3 sequences, more than 5.5% of them singletons, with about 15% in the top ten. This clonotype has just a few counts. The antigen is not known. Study-wide results and caveats: Boosting was followed by the reappearance of most primary-vaccination clones (under 97% CD4, more than 70% CD8). Just a small share of clonotypes turned up in the CD4 compartment as well as the CD8 compartment.

This sequence was found in a man between 25 and 39 years old who received the YFV17D yellow fever vaccine. The sequenced sample was PBMCs, obtained 5 days after the yellow fever booster vaccination.

The CDR3 coding sequence is TGCAGTGCTAGAGGGGCAGTCCCGCGGCAGTACTTC. It codes for CSARGAVPRQYF. V and J are TRBV20-1 and TRBJ2-7; D is unclear. The CDR3 consists of 12 residues. The germline CDR1 and CDR2 sequences are DFQATT and SNEGSKA (reference sequence). V shed 1 base and J shed 9 bases, with 13 bases lying between them.